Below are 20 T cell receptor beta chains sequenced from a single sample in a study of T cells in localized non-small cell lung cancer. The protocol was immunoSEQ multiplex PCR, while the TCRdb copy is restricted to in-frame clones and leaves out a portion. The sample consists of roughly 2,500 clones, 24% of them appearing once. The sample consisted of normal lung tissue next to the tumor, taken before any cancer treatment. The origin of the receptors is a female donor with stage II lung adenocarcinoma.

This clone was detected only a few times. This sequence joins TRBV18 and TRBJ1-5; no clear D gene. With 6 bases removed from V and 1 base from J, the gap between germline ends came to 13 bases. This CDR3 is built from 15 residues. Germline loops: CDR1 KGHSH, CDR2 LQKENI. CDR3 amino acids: CASSLDGNSNQPQHF. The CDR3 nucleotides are TGTGCCAGCTCGCTGGATGGGAACAGCAATCAGCCCCAGCATTTT.

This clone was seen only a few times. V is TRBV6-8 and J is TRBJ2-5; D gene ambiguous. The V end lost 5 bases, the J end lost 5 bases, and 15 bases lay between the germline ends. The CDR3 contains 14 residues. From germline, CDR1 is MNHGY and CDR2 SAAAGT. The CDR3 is CASSPSASTETQYF. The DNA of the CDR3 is TGTGCCAGCAGTCCGTCAGCCAGCACGGAGACCCAGTACTTC.

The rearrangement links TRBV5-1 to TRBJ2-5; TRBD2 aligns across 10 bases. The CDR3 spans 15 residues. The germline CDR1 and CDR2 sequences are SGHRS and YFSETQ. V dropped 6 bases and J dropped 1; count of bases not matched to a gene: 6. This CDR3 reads CASTFVAGGQETQYF. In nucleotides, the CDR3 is TGCGCCAGCACCTTTGTAGCGGGGGGCCAAGAGACCCAGTACTTC. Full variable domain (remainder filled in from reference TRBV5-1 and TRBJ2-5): KAGVTQTPRYLIKTRGQQVTLSCSPISGHRSVSWYQQTPGQGLQFLFEYFSETQRNKGNFPGRFSGRQFSNSRSEMNVSTLELGDSALYLCASTFVAGGQETQYFGPGTRLLVL.

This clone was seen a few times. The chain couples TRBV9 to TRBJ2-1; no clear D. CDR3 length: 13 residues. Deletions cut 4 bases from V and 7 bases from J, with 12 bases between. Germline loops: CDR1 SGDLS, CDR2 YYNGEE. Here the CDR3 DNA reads TGTGCCAGCAGCCCCCCTGCCCCAAATGAGCAGTTCTTC. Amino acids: CASSPPAPNEQFF. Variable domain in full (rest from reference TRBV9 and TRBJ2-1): DSGVTQTPKHLITATGQRVTLRCSPRSGDLSVYWYQQSLDQGLQFLIQYYNGEERAKGNILERFSAQQFPDLHSELNLSSLELGDSALYFCASSPPAPNEQFFGPGTRLTVL.

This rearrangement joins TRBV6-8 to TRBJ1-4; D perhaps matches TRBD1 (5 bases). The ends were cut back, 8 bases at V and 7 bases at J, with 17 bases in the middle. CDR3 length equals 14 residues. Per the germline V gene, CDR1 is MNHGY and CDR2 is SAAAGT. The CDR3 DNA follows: TGTGCCAGCGGGCCAGGGACGAAAGGTGAAAAACTGTTTTTT. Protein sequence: CASGPGTKGEKLFF.

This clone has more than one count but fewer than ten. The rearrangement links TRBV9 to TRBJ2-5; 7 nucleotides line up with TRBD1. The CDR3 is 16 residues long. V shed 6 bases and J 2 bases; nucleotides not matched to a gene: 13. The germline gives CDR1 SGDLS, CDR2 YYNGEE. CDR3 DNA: TGTGCCAGCATAACCCTAGGGACAGATCTACAAGAGACCCAGTACTTC. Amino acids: CASITLGTDLQETQYF.

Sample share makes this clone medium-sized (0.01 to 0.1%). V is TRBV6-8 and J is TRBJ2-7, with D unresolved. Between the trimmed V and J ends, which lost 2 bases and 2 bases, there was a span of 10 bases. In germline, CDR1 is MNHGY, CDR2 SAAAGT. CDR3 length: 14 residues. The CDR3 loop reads CASSYGRKPYEQYF. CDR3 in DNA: TGTGCCAGCAGTTACGGTCGGAAGCCCTACGAGCAGTACTTC.

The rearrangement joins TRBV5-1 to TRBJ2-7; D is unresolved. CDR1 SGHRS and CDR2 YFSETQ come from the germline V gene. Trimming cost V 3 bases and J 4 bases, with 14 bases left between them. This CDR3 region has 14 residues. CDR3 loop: CASSSTGPGYEQYF. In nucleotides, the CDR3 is TGCGCCAGCAGCTCTACGGGTCCTGGGTACGAGCAGTACTTC.

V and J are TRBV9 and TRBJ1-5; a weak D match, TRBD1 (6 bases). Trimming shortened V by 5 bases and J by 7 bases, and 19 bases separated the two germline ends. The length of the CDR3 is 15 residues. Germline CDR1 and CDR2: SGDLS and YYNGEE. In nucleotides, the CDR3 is TGTGCCAGCAGTAGTCTCGAGATAGGGGGGCAGCCCCAGCATTTT. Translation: CASSSLEIGGQPQHF. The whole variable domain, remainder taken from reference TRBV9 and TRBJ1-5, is DSGVTQTPKHLITATGQRVTLRCSPRSGDLSVYWYQQSLDQGLQFLIQYYNGEERAKGNILERFSAQQFPDLHSELNLSSLELGDSALYFCASSSLEIGGQPQHFGDGTRLSIL.

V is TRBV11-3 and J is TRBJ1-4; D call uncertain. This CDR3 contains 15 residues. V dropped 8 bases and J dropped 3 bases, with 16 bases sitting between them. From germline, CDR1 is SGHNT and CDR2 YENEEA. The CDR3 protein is CASGRPGGANEKLFF. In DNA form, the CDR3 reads TGTGCCAGCGGCCGACCGGGTGGGGCTAATGAAAAACTGTTTTTT.

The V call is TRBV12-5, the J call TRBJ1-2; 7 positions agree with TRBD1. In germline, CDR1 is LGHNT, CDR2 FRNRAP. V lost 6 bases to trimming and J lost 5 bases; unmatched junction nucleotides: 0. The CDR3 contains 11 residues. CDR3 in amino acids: CASGGQYGYTF. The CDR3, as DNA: TGTGCTAGTGGGGGACAGTATGGCTACACCTTC.

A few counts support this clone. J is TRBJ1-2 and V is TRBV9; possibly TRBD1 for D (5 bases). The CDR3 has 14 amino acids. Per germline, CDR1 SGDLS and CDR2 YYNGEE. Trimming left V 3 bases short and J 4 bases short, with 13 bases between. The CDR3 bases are TGTGCCAGCAGCGCCGAGGGACGGTCCTATGGCTACACCTTC. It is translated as CASSAEGRSYGYTF.

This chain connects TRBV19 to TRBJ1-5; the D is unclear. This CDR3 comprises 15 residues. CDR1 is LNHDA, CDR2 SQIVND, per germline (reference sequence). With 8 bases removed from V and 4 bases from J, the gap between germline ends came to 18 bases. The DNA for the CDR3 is TGTGCCAGTGAGGGCGCGGCGTTGATTAATCAGCCCCAGCATTTT. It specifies CASEGAALINQPQHF.

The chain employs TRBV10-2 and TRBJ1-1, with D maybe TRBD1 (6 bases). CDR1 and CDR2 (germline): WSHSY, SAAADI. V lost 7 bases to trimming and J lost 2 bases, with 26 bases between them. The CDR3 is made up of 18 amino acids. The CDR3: CASTRRDEGGRKNTEAFF. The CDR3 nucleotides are TGCGCCAGCACTCGGAGGGACGAAGGGGGTAGGAAAAACACTGAAGCTTTCTTT.

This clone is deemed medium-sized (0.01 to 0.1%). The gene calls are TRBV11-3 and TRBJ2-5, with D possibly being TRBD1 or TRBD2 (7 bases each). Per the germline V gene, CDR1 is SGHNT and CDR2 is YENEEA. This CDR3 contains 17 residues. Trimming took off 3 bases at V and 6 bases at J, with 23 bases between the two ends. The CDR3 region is CASSFPQSGGEGKTQYF. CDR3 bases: TGTGCCAGCAGCTTTCCCCAGTCAGGGGGGGAAGGAAAGACCCAGTACTTC.

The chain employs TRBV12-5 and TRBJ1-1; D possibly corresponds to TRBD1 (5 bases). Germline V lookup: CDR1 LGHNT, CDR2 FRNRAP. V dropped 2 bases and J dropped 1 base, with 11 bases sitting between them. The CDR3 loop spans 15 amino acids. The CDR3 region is CASGLPQAKNTEAFF. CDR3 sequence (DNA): TGTGCTAGTGGTTTGCCACAGGCCAAGAACACTGAAGCTTTCTTT.

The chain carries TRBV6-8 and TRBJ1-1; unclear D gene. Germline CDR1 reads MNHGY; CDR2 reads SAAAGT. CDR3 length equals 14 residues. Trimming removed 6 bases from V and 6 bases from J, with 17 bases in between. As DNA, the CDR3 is TGTGCCAGCAGCTGGAGGGAGGGCCTCGCTGAAGCTTTCTTT. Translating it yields CASSWREGLAEAFF.

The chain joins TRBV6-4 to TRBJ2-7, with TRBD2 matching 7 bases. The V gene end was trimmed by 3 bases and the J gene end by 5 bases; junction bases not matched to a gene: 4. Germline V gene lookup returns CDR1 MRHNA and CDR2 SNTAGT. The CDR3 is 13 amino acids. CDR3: CASSERGSNEQYF. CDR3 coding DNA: TGTGCCAGCAGTGAACGCGGGAGCAACGAGCAGTACTTC.

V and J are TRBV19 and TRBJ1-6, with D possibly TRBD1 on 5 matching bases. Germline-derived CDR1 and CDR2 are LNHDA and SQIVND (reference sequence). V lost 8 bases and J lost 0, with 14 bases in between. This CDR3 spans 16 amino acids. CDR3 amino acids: CASSWGTSSYNSPLHF. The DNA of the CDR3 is TGTGCCAGTTCTTGGGGGACGAGCTCCTATAATTCACCCCTCCACTTT.

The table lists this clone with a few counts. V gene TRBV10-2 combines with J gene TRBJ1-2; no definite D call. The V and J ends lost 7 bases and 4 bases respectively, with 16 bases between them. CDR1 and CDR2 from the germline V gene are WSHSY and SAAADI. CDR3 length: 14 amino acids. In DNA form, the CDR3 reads TGCGCCAGCACCGAGACCCAGGAGTTCTATGGCTACACCTTC. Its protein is CASTETQEFYGYTF.